Here is one T cell receptor (beta chain) with its context. What it recognizes is unknown. The data are from a study of CD8+CD57+ T cells in acquired aplastic anemia. Study results and limitations: Researchers report that some 31 CD8+ CDR3 sequences appeared in both patients and controls. Patients were compared with controls for CD8+ Simpson's diversity, and no significant difference emerged.

For sequencing, patients were chosen who had shown expansion of CD8+CD57+ cells by flow cytometry. In all patients, the disease was severe acquired aplastic anemia. Therapy had not been given to patients before blood sampling. Genomic DNA served as template for TCR beta VDJ and CDR3 profiling. TCRdb used MiXCR to reprocess the reads, holding one entry per CDR3 protein. The table lists some 170,000 distinct CDR3 sequences, 71% of them singletons, with around 45% in the top ten. The specimen was sorted CD4+, CD8+, or CD8+CD57+ T cells (not recorded which) from PBMCs. This clonotype originated in a human donor with aplastic anemia.

The CDR3 DNA sequence: TGTGCCAGCAGGGCGGACGGAGCGAACACTGAAGCTTTCTTT. Translating it yields CASRADGANTEAFF. The chain links TRBV7-3 to TRBJ1-1; no definite D call. V lost 6 bases and J 1 base, leaving 12 bases between the germline ends. Germline V gene lookup returns CDR1 SGHTA and CDR2 FQGTGA. This CDR3 spans 14 amino acids.